This T cell receptor (beta chain) was captured by sequencing in a study of T-cell memory formation after mild COVID-19. This clonotype was found a few times. The antigen remains unidentified. CDR3 length equals 14 residues. Unmatched junction bases numbered 4, after V lost 2 bases and J lost 1 base. Germline V gives CDR1 DFQATT, CDR2 SNEGSKA (reference sequence). Study-level points and caveats: Clones that contracted from day 15 to 85 had balanced CD4/CD8; later expanders were CD4+ biased. Whether second-wave clones peaking at day 37 were SARS-CoV-2 specific went unconfirmed. Clones which contracted sat mainly in CM and EM if CD4+, and in EMRA if CD8+.

TCRdb analysed the 5' RACE reads with MiXCR anew, one entry per CDR3 protein. The table has about half a million distinct CDR3 sequences, 18% seen once. The receptor comes from an adult woman who had mild COVID-19 (a few samples of this study predate the infection). Cell type and time point are not known. This rearrangement joins TRBV20-1 to TRBJ1-1, with TRBD1 identical over 7 bases. Input material: PBMCs or a T cell subset sorted from them (not recorded which). The CDR3 is CSARIPGGNTEAFF. The CDR3 DNA is TGCAGTGCTAGAATCCCAGGGGGGAACACTGAAGCTTTCTTT.